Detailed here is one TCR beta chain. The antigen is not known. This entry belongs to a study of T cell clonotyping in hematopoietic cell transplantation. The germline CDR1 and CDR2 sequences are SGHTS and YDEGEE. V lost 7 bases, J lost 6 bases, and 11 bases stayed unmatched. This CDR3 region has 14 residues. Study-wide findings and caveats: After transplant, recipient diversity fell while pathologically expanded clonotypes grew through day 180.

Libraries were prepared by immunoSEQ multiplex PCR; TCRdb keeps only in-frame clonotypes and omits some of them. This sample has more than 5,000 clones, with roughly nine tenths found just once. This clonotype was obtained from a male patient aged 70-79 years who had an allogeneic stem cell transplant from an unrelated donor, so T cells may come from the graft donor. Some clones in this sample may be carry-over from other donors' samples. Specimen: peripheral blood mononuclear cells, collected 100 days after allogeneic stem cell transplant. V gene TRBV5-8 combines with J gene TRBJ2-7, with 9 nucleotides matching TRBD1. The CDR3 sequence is CASGHGTGSFEQYF. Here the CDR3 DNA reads TGTGCCAGCGGACACGGGACAGGGAGTTTCGAGCAGTACTTC.